This passage covers 15 T cell receptor beta chains from one sample sequenced in a study (dated by TCRdb to about 2016). Library generation was performed with RT-PCR. Sequenced on an Illumina MiSeq. TCRdb reworked the public reads: Q25 trimming with fastp, MiXCR clone assembly, productive beta chains retained. When rows share a CDR3 protein, they turn into one entry using the most common DNA and genes. Within this sample are about 680,000 distinct CDR3 sequences, with 11% to 15% of them counted one time only. The top ten clonotypes cover 3.6% of the sample. The specimen sequenced was memory CD4+ T cells from blood. The receptors were sampled from a female donor in good health, serving as a healthy control.

This clonotype has a count of ten or more. The gene calls are TRBV4-3 and TRBJ2-7, with D tentatively TRBD1 (6 bases). The CDR3 spans 13 residues. Germline CDR1 reads LGHNA; CDR2 reads YSLEER. Trimming stripped 2 bases from V and 4 bases from J, with 9 bases between. The CDR3 DNA is TGCGCCAGCAGCCAAAGGACAGTATACGAGCAGTACTTC. This codes for CASSQRTVYEQYF.

This clonotype has more than one count but fewer than ten. In DNA form, the CDR3 reads TGTGCCACCGTAGCGGGAGAAAGCACAGATACGCAGTATTTT. Translation gives CATVAGESTDTQYF. The chain links TRBV10-3 to TRBJ2-3, with 9 nucleotides matching TRBD2. From germline, CDR1 is ENHRY and CDR2 SYGVKD. This CDR3 has 14 amino acids. Germline trimming cut 10 bases from V and 0 bases from J; bases unmatched to any gene: 5.

The V gene is TRBV5-1, the J gene TRBJ1-3; 10 positions match TRBD1. CDR1 is SGHRS and CDR2 is YFSETQ in the germline V gene. This CDR3 has 17 amino acids. V gave up 2 bases and J gave up 2 bases; unmatched junction bases: 7. The CDR3 nucleotides read TGCGCCAGCAGCTTTGGCGACGACAGGGGGCCTGGAAACACCATATATTTT. It yields the protein CASSFGDDRGPGNTIYF.

This clonotype was observed a handful of times. This chain connects TRBV9 to TRBJ2-1, with D perhaps TRBD1 or TRBD2 (5 bases each). CDR3 length: 18 amino acids. V lost 4 bases to trimming and J lost 3 bases, with 23 bases between them. From germline, CDR1 is SGDLS and CDR2 YYNGEE. The CDR3 sequence: CASSTSGDARRFYNEQFF. CDR3 in DNA: TGTGCCAGCAGCACTAGTGGGGACGCACGGAGATTCTACAATGAGCAGTTCTTC.

This clonotype was seen at least ten times. The chain combines TRBV27 with TRBJ2-7, with a weak D call TRBD1 (6 bases). CDR3 length: 15 residues. Trimming left V 7 bases short and J 2 bases short, with 18 bases between. Per germline, CDR1 MNHEY and CDR2 SMNVEV (reference sequence). CDR3 protein: CASTSLGDRTYEQYF. CDR3 nucleotide sequence: TGTGCCAGCACCTCTTTGGGCGACAGGACCTACGAGCAGTACTTC.

In this sample, this clonotype turned up many times. V usage is TRBV20-1 and J usage is TRBJ2-2; 12 bases align to TRBD2. Germline CDR1 and CDR2: DFQATT and SNEGSKA (reference sequence). The CDR3 consists of 17 residues. Unmatched junction bases numbered 8, after V lost 0 bases and J lost 6 bases. This chain's CDR3 is CSARDISSGRAAGELFF. DNA of the CDR3: TGCAGTGCTAGAGATATATCTAGCGGGAGGGCCGCCGGGGAGCTGTTTTTT.

The sample holds many counts of this clonotype. V usage is TRBV6-6 and J usage is TRBJ2-7; no clear D gene. V was cut by 4 bases and J by 2 bases, with 9 bases left in between. This CDR3 region has 13 residues. Germline CDR1 MNHNY, CDR2 SVGAGI (reference sequence). CDR3 residues: CASSSKSAYEQYF. The CDR3 DNA is TGTGCCAGCAGTTCCAAGTCCGCCTACGAGCAGTACTTC.

Ten or more counts support this clonotype. This chain connects TRBV20-1 to TRBJ2-7; TRBD2 agrees at 11 bases. With 3 bases clipped from V and 4 bases from J, the junction kept 14 bases outside the gene matches. The CDR3 is 17 amino acids. CDR1 and CDR2 from the germline V gene are DFQATT and SNEGSKA (reference sequence). The CDR3 spells CSARGLAGGVGIYEQYF. The CDR3 DNA is TGCAGTGCTAGGGGCCTAGCGGGAGGTGTAGGTATATACGAGCAGTACTTC.

At least ten counts were recorded for this clonotype. The chain recombines TRBV5-1 with TRBJ2-3; no firm D call. Trimming pared 4 bases from V and 6 bases from J, leaving 15 bases between. The CDR3 totals 14 residues. Germline-derived CDR1 and CDR2 are SGHRS and YFSETQ. The CDR3 nucleotides read TGCGCCAGCAGCATTAGTGATCGGTCGGATACGCAGTATTTT. It specifies CASSISDRSDTQYF.

This clonotype appeared a few times. V is TRBV24-1 and J is TRBJ2-1; a weak D match, TRBD2 (5 bases). This CDR3 is built from 12 residues. Trimming stripped 10 bases from V and 0 bases from J, with 6 bases between. Germline CDR1 is KGHDR and CDR2 is SFDVKD. The CDR3 protein is CATGSSYNEQFF. CDR3 bases: TGTGCCACGGGGAGCTCCTACAATGAGCAGTTCTTC.

The sample holds a few counts of this clonotype. The chain uses TRBV29-1 and TRBJ2-1; 8 positions agree with TRBD2. The J segment lost 2 bases and the V segment lost 3 bases, leaving 3 bases of the junction unmatched. Germline assignment: CDR1 SQVTM and CDR2 ANQGSEA. This CDR3 spans 14 amino acids. The CDR3 bases are TGCAGCGTTGAGTCGGGAGGGCCCTACAATGAGCAGTTCTTC. This encodes CSVESGGPYNEQFF.

This clonotype has at least ten counts. The chain links TRBV5-1 to TRBJ2-1, with 8 bases identical to TRBD1. The V segment lost 0 bases and the J segment 8 bases; nucleotides outside the gene matches: 7. CDR1 and CDR2 (germline): SGHRS, YFSETQ. The CDR3 covers 15 residues. In nucleotides, the CDR3 is TGCGCCAGCAGCTTGGGACAGGGGCTTTACGATGAGCAGTTCTTC. Translation: CASSLGQGLYDEQFF.

CDR3 DNA: TGTGCCAGCAGCTTAGTGGGGACTAGTTGGGGTGGTGAGCAGTTCTTC. The encoded protein is CASSLVGTSWGGEQFF. The V gene is TRBV7-2, the J gene TRBJ2-1; 8 bases are a match to TRBD2. The CDR3 consists of 16 residues. Per the germline V gene, CDR1 is SGHTA and CDR2 is FQGNSA. V lost 1 base, J lost 9 bases, and 11 bases stayed unmatched.

This clonotype has at least ten counts. The chain uses TRBV20-1 and TRBJ2-3, with D tentatively TRBD1 (6 bases). This CDR3 comprises 13 residues. Germline loops: CDR1 DFQATT, CDR2 SNEGSKA (reference sequence). The CDR3 is CTGLQGNTDTQYF. In DNA form, the CDR3 reads TGCACCGGATTACAGGGTAACACAGATACGCAGTATTTT.

This clonotype was detected a few times. This chain connects TRBV29-1 to TRBJ2-1; a weak D match, TRBD2 (6 bases). The V gene's germline CDR1 is SQVTM and CDR2 ANQGSEA. Trimming pared 3 bases from V and 0 bases from J, leaving 9 bases between. The CDR3 is 14 residues long. In DNA form, the CDR3 reads TGCAGCGTTGACGGGAGTAGCTCCTACAATGAGCAGTTCTTC. This codes for CSVDGSSSYNEQFF.